Below are 8 T cell receptor beta chains sequenced from a single sample in a study of blood T cell repertoires in COVID-19. Method: immunoSEQ multiplex PCR; TCRdb's copy keeps in-frame clones and lacks some. The sample has approximately 83,000 clones, roughly 80% seen once. Sequencing used peripheral blood. The origin of the receptors is a man aged 50 or older with acute or convalescent COVID-19.

The V call is TRBV5-6, the J call TRBJ1-2; 9 bases align to TRBD1. Germline CDR1 SGHDT, CDR2 YYEEEE. Trimming at V came to 4 bases and at J to 3 bases, leaving 7 bases not matched to a gene. CDR3 size: 15 residues. CDR3 sequence: CASSPGQGIYYGYTF. The CDR3 bases are TGTGCCAGCAGCCCGGGACAGGGTATTTACTATGGCTACACCTTC.

The genes are TRBV30 and TRBJ2-1; unclear D gene. CDR3 length: 12 residues. The germline V and J ends were trimmed by 5 bases and 8 bases, with 13 bases remaining between them. The germline CDR1 and CDR2 sequences are GTSNPN and SVGIG (reference sequence). The CDR3 sequence: CAWSLNMDEQFF. The CDR3 region has the DNA TGTGCCTGGTCTCTGAACATGGATGAGCAGTTCTTC.

This rearrangement joins TRBV24-1 to TRBJ2-3, with D unclear. The length of the CDR3 is 12 residues. Trimming removed 3 bases from V and 9 bases from J, with 9 bases in between. Germline CDR1 and CDR2: KGHDR and SFDVKD. The CDR3 coding sequence is TGTGCCACCAGTGATACACCGATCACGCAGTATTTT. Amino acid sequence: CATSDTPITQYF.

The chain links TRBV5-8 to TRBJ2-1, with 14 bases lining up with TRBD2. After removal of 4 bases from V and 5 bases from J, the junction contained 11 bases not matched to a gene. Germline CDR1 and CDR2: SGHTS and YDEGEE. This CDR3 comprises 18 residues. CDR3 in amino acids: CASSPAPGLAGVNNEQFF. DNA for the CDR3: TGTGCCAGCAGCCCCGCTCCGGGACTAGCGGGAGTAAACAATGAGCAGTTCTTC.

The chain has TRBV4-3 and TRBJ1-2; D unresolved. The CDR3 is 16 amino acids. Trimming removed 4 bases from V and 0 bases from J, with 15 bases in between. Germline loops: CDR1 LGHNA, CDR2 YSLEER. CDR3 nucleotide sequence: TGCGCCAGCAGCCCCCGAGACACCGGGGCTAACTATGGCTACACCTTC. Protein sequence: CASSPRDTGANYGYTF.

J is TRBJ2-5 and V is TRBV9, with TRBD2 identical over 7 bases. This CDR3 has 16 amino acids. Per the germline V gene, CDR1 is SGDLS and CDR2 is YYNGEE. The ends lost 3 bases at V and 1 base at J; junction bases unmatched: 9. CDR3 bases: TGTGCCAGCAGCGAAGGGACTACCGAAAGCCAAGAGACCCAGTACTTC. Its translation: CASSEGTTESQETQYF.

The V gene is TRBV18, the J gene TRBJ2-5, with a weak D call TRBD2 (5 bases). Trimming removed 6 bases at V and 2 bases at J, with 10 bases between. The V gene's germline CDR1 is KGHSH and CDR2 LQKENI. The length of the CDR3 is 13 residues. For the CDR3, the DNA is TGTGCCAGCTCTCCGGGGTATCAAGAGACCCAGTACTTC. It yields the protein CASSPGYQETQYF.

This clone has a single count. The CDR3 coding sequence is TGTGCCAGCAGCCCCGGGGGGAAGGGTGGGAACACTGAAGCTTTCTTT. As protein: CASSPGGKGGNTEAFF. The genes are TRBV9 and TRBJ1-1, with TRBD1 as a possible D gene (5 bases). V was pared by 4 bases and J by 1 base, with 17 bases between. Germline assignment: CDR1 SGDLS and CDR2 YYNGEE. CDR3 length equals 16 residues.